This T cell receptor beta chain emerged from a study of OX40 agonist ivuxolimab in advanced cancers. For this clone: Its target is not known.

Germline CDR1 SGHRS, CDR2 YFSETQ. CDR3 size: 15 residues. Between the trimmed V and J ends, which lost 0 bases and 1 base, there was a span of 10 bases. Study observations and caveats: Fewer expanded clones were found on average in CD4+ than in CD8+ T cells. Relatively little clonal expansion, among the lowest observed, appeared in partial responders at 0.1-3.0 mg/kg.

Some clones are missing from TCRdb's copy, which holds only in-frame ones; the method was immunoSEQ multiplex PCR. Of around 33,000 clones in the sample, around 80% were seen once. The source of this sequence is an adult with an advanced solid tumor such as melanoma, head and neck, liver or kidney cancer. The chain couples TRBV5-1 to TRBJ1-1, with D unresolved. The sample was CD4+ or CD8+ T cells sorted from blood, taken in a trial of the OX40 agonist ivuxolimab. DNA for the CDR3: TGCGCCAGCAGCTTGGCGGGGTGGACGAACACTGAAGCTTTCTTT. It codes for CASSLAGWTNTEAFF. Together with reference TRBV5-1 and TRBJ1-1, the CDR3 gives the full variable domain: KAGVTQTPRYLIKTRGQQVTLSCSPISGHRSVSWYQQTPGQGLQFLFEYFSETQRNKGNFPGRFSGRQFSNSRSEMNVSTLELGDSALYLCASSLAGWTNTEAFFGQGTRLTVV.